This T cell receptor (beta chain) is drawn from a study of T cells in localized non-small cell lung cancer. TCRdb's table, derived via immunoSEQ multiplex PCR, lists solely in-frame clones and lacks some. Here the sample spans tens of thousands of clones, around 86% being singletons. A note on this clone: Its antigen is currently unknown.

Overall study results and limits: Adjacent lung exhibited a median of about 57 among the 100 most abundant tumor clones. Longer overall survival was associated with a higher density of T cells in the blood. Maximal T cell clonality occurred in uninvolved adjacent lung, with tumor ranking below it. Because researchers sequenced only one region of the tumor, heterogeneity is still possible.

Per the germline V gene, CDR1 is LNHDA and CDR2 is SQIVND (reference sequence). This CDR3 comprises 13 residues. V gave up 5 bases and J gave up 6 bases, with 10 bases separating them. This sequence originates from a female donor with stage II lung adenocarcinoma. The sample here was PBMCs, taken before any cancer treatment. V is TRBV19 and J is TRBJ1-4; D is undetermined. CDR3 region: CASSEEVHEKLFF. Here the CDR3 DNA reads TGTGCCAGTAGTGAGGAGGTCCATGAAAAACTGTTTTTT.